A selection of T cell receptor beta chains follows, all from one sample in a study of T-cell reconstitution after alpha-beta-depleted transplantation in children. One entry per CDR3 protein results from TCRdb running MiXCR on the PCR reads. In the table there are around 490,000 distinct CDR3 sequences, over 9.5% of which are singletons. This sample comprised PBMCs, mostly from graft donor cells, obtained 180 days after TCRalphabeta/CD19-depleted stem cell transplant. The receptors here all came from a female patient aged 2-15 years who had a stem cell transplant for aplastic anemia, so the T cells may come from the graft donor. The CDR3 runs from the conserved cysteine through the conserved F or W. A D gene is named only where the DNA matches it firmly. A clone size is listed for some rows: how often the clone was seen (once, few, many), or a class if it is expanded.

>TRBJ1-2|few|.|TRBV20-1
TGCAGTGCTAGCCGACCTGGGGGGCACTATGGCTACACCTTC
CSASRPGGHYGYTF
>TRBJ2-7|many|.|TRBV29-1
TGCAGCGTTGAAAATTCGCAAGGGGGCGGGAACGAGCAGTACTTC
CSVENSQGGGNEQYF
>TRBJ1-1|.|.|TRBV18
TGTGCCAGCTCACCGTATAACAGGGTGATGAACACTGAAGCTTTCTTT
CASSPYNRVMNTEAFF
>TRBJ1-6|few|TRBD1|TRBV11-2
TGTGCCAGCAGCTCAGAGGGGGCAGGGAGCTCCTATAATTCACCCCTCCACTTT
CASSSEGAGSSYNSPLHF
>TRBJ1-6|.|.|TRBV20-1
TGCAGTGCCCTGACTCTTCTAGGATATAATTCACCCCTCCACTTT
CSALTLLGYNSPLHF
>TRBJ2-1|.|TRBD2|TRBV28
TGTGCCAGCAGCCTCCCTCTCAGCGGGGGGGAGGGCAATGAGCAGTTCTTC
CASSLPLSGGEGNEQFF
>TRBJ2-1|.|TRBD2|TRBV12-3/TRBV12-4
TGTGCCAGCAGTTTGAGGGAGGGGTACAATGAGCAGTTCTTC
CASSLREGYNEQFF
>TRBJ2-2|few|.|TRBV14
TGTGCCAGCAGCCAGAGGGAGTACATTGCCGGGGAGCTGTTTTTT
CASSQREYIAGELFF
>TRBJ1-6|.|.|TRBV20-1
TGCAGTGCTTATCCGGGACTTACCGGTTCACCCCTCCACTTT
CSAYPGLTGSPLHF
>TRBJ2-1|.|TRBD1|TRBV6-1
TGTGCCAGCAGTAAGGGCCCGGGACAGGGCTACAATGAGCAGTTCTTC
CASSKGPGQGYNEQFF
>TRBJ1-2|.|.|TRBV19
TGTGCCAGTAGTTGGCAGTCTACTAACTATGGCTACACCTTC
CASSWQSTNYGYTF
>TRBJ2-1|.|TRBD2|TRBV12-3/TRBV12-4
TGTGCCAGCAGTTCCCGGACTAGCGGGAGTGATGAGCAGTTCTTC
CASSSRTSGSDEQFF
>TRBJ2-1|many|TRBD2|TRBV15
TGTGCCACCAGCAGTGGACTAGCTCTGAGCTCCTACAATGAGCAGTTCTTC
CATSSGLALSSYNEQFF
>TRBJ1-5|few|TRBD1|TRBV6-1
TGTGCCAGCCGACCGGGACAGGGACAGCTCGATCAGCCCCAGCATTTT
CASRPGQGQLDQPQHF
>TRBJ1-5|.|TRBD1|TRBV18
TGTGCCAGCTCACCATTGGGACAGAGCAATCAGCCCCAGCATTTT
CASSPLGQSNQPQHF
>TRBJ2-1|.|TRBD2|TRBV30
TGTGCCTGGAGTGCACTAGCGGGAGGGATCAATGAGCAGTTCTTC
CAWSALAGGINEQFF
>TRBJ1-3|few|.|TRBV7-2
TGTGCCAGCAGTATATACGGGGTGGTCGCTGGAAACACCATATATTTT
CASSIYGVVAGNTIYF
>TRBJ1-5|.|.|TRBV24-1
TGTGCCACCAGTGACCAGGGTCAGCCCCAGCATTTT
CATSDQGQPQHF
>TRBJ2-5|once|TRBD2|TRBV18
TGTGCCAGCTCACCACCGATGGCGGGGGTCCAAGAGACCCAGTACTTC
CASSPPMAGVQETQYF
>TRBJ2-1|many|TRBD2|TRBV3-1
TGTGCCAGCAGCCAAGGGGTAGCGGGACCCTACAATGAGCAGTTCTTC
CASSQGVAGPYNEQFF
>TRBJ2-7|few|TRBD2|TRBV7-8
TGTGCCAGCAGCCCCTGGTCCGGGACTAGCGACTACGAGCAGTACTTC
CASSPWSGTSDYEQYF
>TRBJ1-1|few|TRBD1|TRBV29-1
TGCAGCGTGGCCAGGGGGCAAGGGGTTTGGAACACTGAAGCTTTCTTT
CSVARGQGVWNTEAFF
>TRBJ2-1|.|TRBD2|TRBV24-1
TGTGCCACCAGTGATTTAGGGCTAGCGGGAGGCAATGAGCAGTTCTTC
CATSDLGLAGGNEQFF
>TRBJ1-5|few|.|TRBV28
TGTGCCACCATAAACCTGGACAGAGACAATCAGCCCCAGCATTTT
CATINLDRDNQPQHF
>TRBJ2-7|.|.|TRBV9
TGTGCCAGCAGCGTAGATGTCCCGAGCTCCTACGAGCAGTACTTC
CASSVDVPSSYEQYF
>TRBJ2-2|few|TRBD2|TRBV7-9
TGTGCCAGCAGCACCCGGCGGGAGGGAGGCGCCGGGGAGCTGTTTTTT
CASSTRREGGAGELFF
>TRBJ2-2|many|TRBD2|TRBV7-3
TGTGCCAGCAGCGCATTCACTAGCGGGAGGGGGGAGCTGTTTTTT
CASSAFTSGRGELFF
>TRBJ2-7|few|.|TRBV25-1
TGTGCCAGCAGTGGAGAAGAGGGCTCCTACGAGCAGTACTTC
CASSGEEGSYEQYF
>TRBJ2-1|.|TRBD2|TRBV20-1
TGCAGTGCTCCGACTAGCGGGAGGGGGAATGAGCAGTTCTTC
CSAPTSGRGNEQFF
>TRBJ2-6|few|.|TRBV28
TGTGCCAGCAGTTTAGGGGCCAGGGGATCCTCTGGGGCCAACGTCCTGACTTTC
CASSLGARGSSGANVLTF
>TRBJ1-3|many|.|TRBV7-2
TGTGCCAGCAGCTTAGGGAGGGGAAACACCATATATTTT
CASSLGRGNTIYF
>TRBJ2-1|few|TRBD2|TRBV10-3
TGTGCCATCAGACCGGGACTAGGGATTTTCAATGAGCAGTTCTTC
CAIRPGLGIFNEQFF
>TRBJ1-1|many|.|TRBV29-1
TGCAGCGTCCCATGGAGCACTGAAGCTTTCTTT
CSVPWSTEAFF
>TRBJ1-1|.|.|TRBV6-5
TGTGCCAGCAGTTACGGCGCAGGGAACACTGAAGCTTTCTTT
CASSYGAGNTEAFF
>TRBJ1-2|.|.|TRBV20-1
TGCATCATGGGGGCAGGGGATTTTTATGGCTACACCTTC
CIMGAGDFYGYTF
>TRBJ2-3|few|.|TRBV18
TGTGCCAGCTCACCAAGCTTGCATGATACGCAGTATTTT
CASSPSLHDTQYF
>TRBJ2-5|.|TRBD2|TRBV5-1
TGCGCCAGCAGCTTGGATTTTAGCGGGGACCCTCAAGAGACCCAGTACTTC
CASSLDFSGDPQETQYF
>TRBJ2-6|.|.|TRBV6-2/TRBV6-3
TGTGCCAGCAGTTACCATCGCCGGGACATCCTCTCTGGGGCCAACGTCCTGACTTTC
CASSYHRRDILSGANVLTF
>TRBJ2-7|many|.|TRBV7-2
TGTGCCAGCAGCTTAGGGGGGCGGACCCCTCCCTACGAGCAGTACTTC
CASSLGGRTPPYEQYF
>TRBJ2-7|.|TRBD2|TRBV29-1
TGCAGCGTGGGGGGACTAGCGGCCTCCTACGAGCAGTACTTC
CSVGGLAASYEQYF
>TRBJ1-2|few|.|TRBV5-1
TGCGCCAGCAGCTTTGGTACAGGGACCCACGGCTACACCTTC
CASSFGTGTHGYTF
>TRBJ1-4|.|TRBD1|TRBV28
TGTGCCAGCAGTGTGACAGGGGGCATTAATGAAAAACTGTTTTTT
CASSVTGGINEKLFF
>TRBJ1-1|.|TRBD1|TRBV28
TGTGCCAGCAGTGTCCCGACAGGGGTAACTGAAGCTTTCTTT
CASSVPTGVTEAFF
>TRBJ2-5|.|TRBD2|TRBV12-3/TRBV12-4
TGTGCCAGCAGTTTATCTAGCGGAGTCCCCCCAGGAGAGACCCAGTACTTC
CASSLSSGVPPGETQYF
>TRBJ2-1|.|.|TRBV5-1
TGCGCCAGCAGCATGGGGTGGGAAGACAATGAGCAGTTCTTC
CASSMGWEDNEQFF
>TRBJ2-6|many|.|TRBV5-1
TGCGCCAGCAGCTTGTCCCCCTCGGGGGCTGGGGCCAACGTCCTGACTTTC
CASSLSPSGAGANVLTF
>TRBJ1-4|.|.|TRBV29-1
TGCAGCGTTGTCCAGGGGAGCGAAAAACTGTTTTTT
CSVVQGSEKLFF
>TRBJ2-5|many|TRBD2|TRBV5-1
TGCGCCAGCAGCAATGGGCGGGGGTCAGAGACCCAGTACTTC
CASSNGRGSETQYF
>TRBJ2-2|many|TRBD1|TRBV9
TGTGCCAGCGGACAGGGGGGGCAAACCGGGGAGCTGTTTTTT
CASGQGGQTGELFF
>TRBJ2-3|.|.|TRBV14
TGTGCCAGCAGCCAAGGGGTCCTTCCATCCTCCGACTCTAGCACAGATACGCAGTATTTT
CASSQGVLPSSDSSTDTQYF
>TRBJ2-4|.|.|TRBV12-3/TRBV12-4
TGTGCCAGCAGTTTTTATAACGAATTAAACGTTCAGTACTTC
CASSFYNELNVQYF
>TRBJ2-1|.|TRBD2|TRBV20-1
TGCAGTGCCCCGGACAGCGGGGGGTCCCATGAGCAGTTCTTC
CSAPDSGGSHEQFF
>TRBJ1-2|few|.|TRBV7-8
TGTGCCAGCAGCTTAGCGTGGGGGCTCTGGCGCCATAACTATGGCTACACCTTC
CASSLAWGLWRHNYGYTF
>TRBJ2-7|few|TRBD2|TRBV7-8
TGTGCCAGCAGCCATCTGGGGGGGGTCTACTCCTACGAGCAGTACTTC
CASSHLGGVYSYEQYF
>TRBJ2-5|few|TRBD1|TRBV10-3
TGTGCCATCTCTGGGCGACAGGGACGACAAGAGACCCAGTACTTC
CAISGRQGRQETQYF
>TRBJ2-5|few|TRBD1|TRBV7-9
TGTGCCAGCAGCCCGCCGGGACAGACATTAGAGACCCAGTACTTC
CASSPPGQTLETQYF